This TCR beta chain was documented in a study of monozygotic twins with inflammatory bowel disease. Study-wide points: Fewer shared clonotypes with others were found in IBD patients than in healthy twins, especially with disease activity. Among the T cells, different subtypes could not be distinguished. It was observed that concordant and discordant twins did not differ in repertoire similarity, possibly given limited power. Patient-to-patient differences in immunosuppressive treatment may have added variability to the repertoires.

As concerns this clonotype: Its target is not known.

Germline CDR1 LNHNV, CDR2 YYDKDF (reference sequence). CDR3 length: 18 amino acids. From the 5' RACE reads, TCRdb lists one entry per CDR3 protein and no DNA. The sample has around 100,000 distinct CDR3 sequences. The TCR originated in a human donor with ulcerative colitis or Crohn's disease, or a healthy co-twin of an affected twin (not recorded which). The chain joins TRBV15 to TRBJ2-7; TCRdb designates TRBD1, a call that cannot be tested without DNA. Material for sequencing was blood. CDR3 region: CATSRDRGEPGQMYEQYF.